The entry that follows covers one T cell receptor beta chain sequence. These data originate in a study of blood T cell repertoires in COVID-19. In the original analysis: Estimated nucleated cell counts came from reference gene primer amplification. Produced via immunoSEQ multiplex PCR; TCRdb's table is partial and in-frame only. V and J calls and clone size are given by that table; D and trimming were obtained from the DNA. The table includes tens of thousands of clones, approximately 91% detected once. The germline V gene has CDR1 LNHDA and CDR2 SQIVND (reference sequence). V lost 6 bases, J lost 1 base, and 3 bases stayed unmatched. The CDR3 is 14 amino acids.

The TCR was taken from a woman in her seventies with active COVID-19. The sample was peripheral blood. The V call is TRBV19, the J call TRBJ2-3; 8 nucleotides match TRBD1. CDR3 DNA: TGTGCCAGTAGCGACAGGGGTGGCACAGATACGCAGTATTTT. This translates into CASSDRGGTDTQYF.